Listed below are T cell receptor beta chains from one sample, sequenced in a study of beta chain features in type 1 diabetes. The method was immunoSEQ multiplex PCR; TCRdb's version includes in-frame clones alone and lacks a portion of them. The table lists a few hundred thousand clones, about 12% of them singletons. The material sequenced was naive CD4+ T cells from blood. The receptors were gathered from a man younger than 35 in good health. The CDR3 runs from the conserved cysteine through the conserved F or W. Fields, in order: CDR3 protein, CDR3 DNA, J gene, D gene, clone size, V gene. A D gene is named only where the DNA matches it firmly. Size is stated for part of the rows, as once, few or many counts, or as a class when the clone is expanded.

CASTDSKGYTF TGTGCCAGCACCGACTCTAAGGGCTACACCTTC TRBJ1-2 - - TRBV6-5
CAWRTRGLGNSPLHF TGTGCCTGGAGGACCAGGGGGCTGGGGAATTCACCCCTCCACTTT TRBJ1-6 TRBD1 few TRBV30
CASDGGGGQPQHF TGTGCCTCGGACGGAGGGGGCGGCCAGCCCCAGCATTTT TRBJ1-5 TRBD1 few TRBV30
CASSQDTGSSYEQYF TGTGCCAGCAGCCAAGACACCGGGAGTTCCTACGAGCAGTACTTC TRBJ2-7 - - TRBV5-4
CASSISQGVHPYNEQFF TGTGCCAGTAGTATTAGTCAGGGGGTCCATCCCTACAATGAGCAGTTCTTC TRBJ2-1 TRBD1 - TRBV19
CASSPRPGQRTDTQYF TGTGCCAGCAGCCCCCGACCGGGACAACGCACAGATACGCAGTATTTT TRBJ2-3 - few TRBV7-9
CAWKPGLYSYEQYF TGTGCCTGGAAGCCGGGACTCTACTCATACGAGCAGTACTTC TRBJ2-7 - few TRBV30
CASSQPGQGAKNIQYF TGTGCCAGCAGCCAACCGGGACAGGGCGCCAAAAACATTCAGTACTTC TRBJ2-4 TRBD1 - TRBV4-2
CASSLAGGGGNQPQHF TGTGCCAGCAGCTTAGCAGGGGGAGGGGGCAATCAGCCCCAGCATTTT TRBJ1-5 - - TRBV7-8
CASSWAGGLYGYTF TGTGCCAGCAGCTGGGCAGGGGGCCTCTATGGCTACACCTTC TRBJ1-2 TRBD1 few TRBV5-6
CASLPPGGMFYEQYF TGTGCCAGCTTGCCCCCCGGCGGGATGTTCTACGAGCAGTACTTC TRBJ2-7 - - TRBV18
CASSLSGAVYEQYF TGTGCCAGCAGCCTAAGCGGGGCTGTCTACGAGCAGTACTTC TRBJ2-7 TRBD2 few TRBV2
CASAGTGGQETQYF TGTGCCAGTGCCGGGACAGGGGGCCAAGAGACCCAGTACTTC TRBJ2-5 TRBD1 - TRBV19
CASSPSGRVGNEQFF TGTGCCAGCAGCCCTAGCGGGAGGGTCGGCAATGAGCAGTTCTTC TRBJ2-1 TRBD2 - TRBV11-2
CASSYGEQPQHF TGTGCCAGCAGTTATGGAGAGCAGCCCCAGCATTTT TRBJ1-5 - few TRBV6-6
CASSYGHGTYEQYF TGTGCCAGCAGTTACGGGCACGGAACCTACGAGCAGTACTTC TRBJ2-7 - few TRBV6-5